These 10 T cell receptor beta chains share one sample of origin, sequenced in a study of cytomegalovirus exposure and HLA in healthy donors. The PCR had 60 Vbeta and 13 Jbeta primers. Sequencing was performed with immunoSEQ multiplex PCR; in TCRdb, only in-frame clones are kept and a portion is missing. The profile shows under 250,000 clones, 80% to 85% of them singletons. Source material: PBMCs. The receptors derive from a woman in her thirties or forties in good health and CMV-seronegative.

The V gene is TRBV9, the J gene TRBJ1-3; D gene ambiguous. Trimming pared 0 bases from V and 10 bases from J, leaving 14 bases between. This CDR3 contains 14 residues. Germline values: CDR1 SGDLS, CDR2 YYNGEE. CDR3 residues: CASSVDFRGWTIYF. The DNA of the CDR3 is TGTGCCAGCAGCGTAGATTTCCGGGGTTGGACCATATATTTT.

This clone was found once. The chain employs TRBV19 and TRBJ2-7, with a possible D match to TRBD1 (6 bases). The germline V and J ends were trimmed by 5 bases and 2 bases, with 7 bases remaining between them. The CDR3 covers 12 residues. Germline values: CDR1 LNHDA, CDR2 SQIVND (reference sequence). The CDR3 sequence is CASSGGAYEQYF. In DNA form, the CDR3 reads TGTGCCAGTAGTGGGGGCGCCTACGAGCAGTACTTC. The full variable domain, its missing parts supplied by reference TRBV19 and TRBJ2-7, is DGGITQSPKYLFRKEGQNVTLSCEQNLNHDAMYWYRQDPGQGLRLIYYSQIVNDFQKGDIAEGYSVSREKKESFPLTVTSAQKNPTAFYLCASSGGAYEQYFGPGTRLTVT.

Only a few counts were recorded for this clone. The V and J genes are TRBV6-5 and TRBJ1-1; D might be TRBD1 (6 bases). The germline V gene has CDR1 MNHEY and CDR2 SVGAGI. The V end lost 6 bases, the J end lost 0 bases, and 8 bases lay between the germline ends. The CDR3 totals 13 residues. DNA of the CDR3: TGTGCCAGCAGCCGACAGGTGAACACTGAAGCTTTCTTT. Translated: CASSRQVNTEAFF.

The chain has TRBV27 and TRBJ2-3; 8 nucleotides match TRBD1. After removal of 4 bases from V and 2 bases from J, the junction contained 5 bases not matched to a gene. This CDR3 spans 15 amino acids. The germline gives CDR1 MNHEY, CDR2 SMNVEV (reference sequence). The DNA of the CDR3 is TGTGCCAGCAGTTCCCGACAGGGGAACACAGATACGCAGTATTTT. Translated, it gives CASSSRQGNTDTQYF.

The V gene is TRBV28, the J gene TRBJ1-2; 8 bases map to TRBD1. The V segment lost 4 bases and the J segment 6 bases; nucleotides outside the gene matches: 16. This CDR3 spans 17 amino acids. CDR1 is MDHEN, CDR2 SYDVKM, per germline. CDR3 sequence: CASSSRASTGVYNGYTF. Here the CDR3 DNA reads TGTGCCAGCAGTTCTAGGGCCTCGACAGGGGTTTATAATGGCTACACCTTC.

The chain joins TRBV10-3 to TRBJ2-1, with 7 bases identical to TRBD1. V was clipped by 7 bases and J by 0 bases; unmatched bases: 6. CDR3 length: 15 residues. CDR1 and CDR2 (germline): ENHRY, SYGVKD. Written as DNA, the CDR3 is TGTGCCATCACTCCGGGACAGAGCTCCTACAATGAGCAGTTCTTC. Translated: CAITPGQSSYNEQFF.

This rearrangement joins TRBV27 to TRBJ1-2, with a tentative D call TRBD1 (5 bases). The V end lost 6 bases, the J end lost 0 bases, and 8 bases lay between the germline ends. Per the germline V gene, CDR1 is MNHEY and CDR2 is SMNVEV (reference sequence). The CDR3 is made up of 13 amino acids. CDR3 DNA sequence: TGTGCCAGCAGCCTACAGGCTAACTATGGCTACACCTTC. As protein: CASSLQANYGYTF.

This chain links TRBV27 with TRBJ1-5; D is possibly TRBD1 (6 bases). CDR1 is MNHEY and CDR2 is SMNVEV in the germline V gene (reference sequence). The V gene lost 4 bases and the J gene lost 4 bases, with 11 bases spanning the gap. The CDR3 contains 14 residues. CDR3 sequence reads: CASSYTQGNQPQHF. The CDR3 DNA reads TGTGCCAGCAGTTATACTCAGGGGAATCAGCCCCAGCATTTT.

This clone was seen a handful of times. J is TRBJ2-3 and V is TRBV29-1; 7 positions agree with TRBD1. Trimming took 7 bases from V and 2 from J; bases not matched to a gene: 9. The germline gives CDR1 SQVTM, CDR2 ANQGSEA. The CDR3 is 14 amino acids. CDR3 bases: TGCAGCGCCCAGGGGGTAGGGTCCACAGATACGCAGTATTTT. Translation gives CSAQGVGSTDTQYF.

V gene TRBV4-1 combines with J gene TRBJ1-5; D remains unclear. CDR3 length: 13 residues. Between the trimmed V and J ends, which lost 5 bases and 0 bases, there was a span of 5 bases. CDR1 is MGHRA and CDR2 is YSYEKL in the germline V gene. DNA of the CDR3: TGCGCCAGCAGCGTATCTAGCAATCAGCCCCAGCATTTT. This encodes CASSVSSNQPQHF.